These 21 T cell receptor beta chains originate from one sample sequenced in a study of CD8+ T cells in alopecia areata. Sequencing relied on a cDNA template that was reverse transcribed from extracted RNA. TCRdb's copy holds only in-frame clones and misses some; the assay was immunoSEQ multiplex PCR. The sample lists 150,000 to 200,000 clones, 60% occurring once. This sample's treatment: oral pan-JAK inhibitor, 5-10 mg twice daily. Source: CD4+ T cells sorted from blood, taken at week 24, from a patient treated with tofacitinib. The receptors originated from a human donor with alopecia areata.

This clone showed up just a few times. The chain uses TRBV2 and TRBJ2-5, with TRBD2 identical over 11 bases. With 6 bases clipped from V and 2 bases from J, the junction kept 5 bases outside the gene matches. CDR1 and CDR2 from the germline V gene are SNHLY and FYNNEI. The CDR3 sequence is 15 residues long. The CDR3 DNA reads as TGTGCCAGCAGGCCGGGACTAGCGGATCAAGAGACCCAGTACTTC. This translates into CASRPGLADQETQYF.

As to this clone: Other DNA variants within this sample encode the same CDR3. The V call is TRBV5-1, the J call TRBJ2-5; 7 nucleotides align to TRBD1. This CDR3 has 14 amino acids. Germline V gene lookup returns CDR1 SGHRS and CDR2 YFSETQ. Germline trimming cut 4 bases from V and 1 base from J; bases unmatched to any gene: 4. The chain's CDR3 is CASSPGTAQETQYF. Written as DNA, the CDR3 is TGCGCCAGCAGCCCTGGGACAGCCCAAGAGACCCAGTACTTC.

The CDR3 DNA reads TGTGCCTGGAGTAGGTTGTTCAGTCCTACCACTGAAGCTTTCTTT. It specifies CAWSRLFSPTTEAFF. The chain combines TRBV30 with TRBJ1-1; unclear D gene. The germline gives CDR1 GTSNPN, CDR2 SVGIG (reference sequence). CDR3 length: 15 amino acids. The V end was cut by 2 bases, the J end by 4 bases, with 17 bases between.

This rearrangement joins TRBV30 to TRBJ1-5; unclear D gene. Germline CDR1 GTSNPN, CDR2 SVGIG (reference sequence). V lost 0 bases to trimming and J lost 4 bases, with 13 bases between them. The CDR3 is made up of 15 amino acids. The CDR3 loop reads CAWSVPARVNQPQHF. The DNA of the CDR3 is TGTGCCTGGAGTGTACCTGCCCGGGTAAATCAGCCCCAGCATTTT. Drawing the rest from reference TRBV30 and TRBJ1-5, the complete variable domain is SQTIHQWPATLVQPVGSPLSLECTVEGTSNPNLYWYRQAAGRGLQLLFYSVGIGQISSEVPQNLSASRPQDRQFILSSKKLLLSDSGFYLCAWSVPARVNQPQHFGDGTRLSIL.

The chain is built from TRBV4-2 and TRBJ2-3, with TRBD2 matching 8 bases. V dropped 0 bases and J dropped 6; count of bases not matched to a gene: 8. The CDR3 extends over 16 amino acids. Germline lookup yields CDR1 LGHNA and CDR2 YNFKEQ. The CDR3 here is CASSQEGTRPVDTQYF. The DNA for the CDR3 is TGTGCCAGCAGCCAAGAAGGGACTAGACCCGTGGATACGCAGTATTTT.

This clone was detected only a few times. The CDR3 sequence: CASSDWGKETQYF. CDR3 sequence (DNA): TGTGCCAGCAGTGATTGGGGTAAAGAGACCCAGTACTTC. The chain links TRBV25-1 to TRBJ2-5; no clear D gene. The V end lost 3 bases, the J end lost 3 bases, and 8 bases lay between the germline ends. The CDR3 covers 13 residues. CDR1 MGHDK and CDR2 SYGVNS come from the germline V gene. Looking up the rest from reference TRBV25-1 and TRBJ2-5 gives the full variable domain: EADIYQTPRYLVIGTGKKITLECSQTMGHDKMYWYQQDPGMELHLIHYSYGVNSTEKGDLSSESTVSRIRTEHFPLTLESARPSHTSQYLCASSDWGKETQYFGPGTRLLVL.

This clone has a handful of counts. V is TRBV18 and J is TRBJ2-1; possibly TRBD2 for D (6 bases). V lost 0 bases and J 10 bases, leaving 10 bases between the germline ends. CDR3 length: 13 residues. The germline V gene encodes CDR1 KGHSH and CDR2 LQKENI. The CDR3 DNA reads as TGTGCCAGCTCACCACCCACTCTAGCGGAGCAGTTCTTC. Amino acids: CASSPPTLAEQFF.

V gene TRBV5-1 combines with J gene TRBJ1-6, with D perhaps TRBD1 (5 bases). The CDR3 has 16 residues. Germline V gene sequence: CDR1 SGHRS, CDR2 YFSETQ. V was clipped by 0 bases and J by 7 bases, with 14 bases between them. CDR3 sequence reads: CASSLGTGTLNSPLHF. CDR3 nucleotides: TGCGCCAGCAGCTTGGGAACAGGCACGTTGAATTCACCCCTCCACTTT. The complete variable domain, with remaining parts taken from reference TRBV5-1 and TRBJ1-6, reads KAGVTQTPRYLIKTRGQQVTLSCSPISGHRSVSWYQQTPGQGLQFLFEYFSETQRNKGNFPGRFSGRQFSNSRSEMNVSTLELGDSALYLCASSLGTGTLNSPLHFGNGTRLTVT.

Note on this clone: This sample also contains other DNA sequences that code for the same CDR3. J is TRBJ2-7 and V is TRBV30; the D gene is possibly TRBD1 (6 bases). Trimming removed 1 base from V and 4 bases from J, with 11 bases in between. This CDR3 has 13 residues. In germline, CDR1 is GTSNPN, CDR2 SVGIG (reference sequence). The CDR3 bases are TGTGCCTGGAGTGCAGGGGAGCTTTACGAGCAGTACTTC. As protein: CAWSAGELYEQYF.

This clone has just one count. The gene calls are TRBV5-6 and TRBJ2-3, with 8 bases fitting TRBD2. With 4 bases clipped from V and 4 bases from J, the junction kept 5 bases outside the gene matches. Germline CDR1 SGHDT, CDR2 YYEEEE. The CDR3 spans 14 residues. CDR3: CASSTGGAADTQYF. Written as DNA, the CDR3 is TGTGCCAGCAGCACCGGGGGGGCCGCAGATACGCAGTATTTT.

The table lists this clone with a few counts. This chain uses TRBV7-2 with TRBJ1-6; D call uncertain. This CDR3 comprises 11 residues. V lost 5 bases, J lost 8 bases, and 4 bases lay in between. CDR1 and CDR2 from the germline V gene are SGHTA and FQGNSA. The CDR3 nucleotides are TGTGCCAGCAGCCGAGATTCACCCCTCCACTTT. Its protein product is CASSRDSPLHF.

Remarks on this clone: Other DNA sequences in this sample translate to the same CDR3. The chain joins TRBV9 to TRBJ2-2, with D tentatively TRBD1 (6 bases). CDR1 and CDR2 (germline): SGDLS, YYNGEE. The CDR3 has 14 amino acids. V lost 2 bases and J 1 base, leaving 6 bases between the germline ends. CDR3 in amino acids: CASSVTGNTGELFF. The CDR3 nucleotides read TGTGCCAGCAGCGTGACAGGGAACACCGGGGAGCTGTTTTTT. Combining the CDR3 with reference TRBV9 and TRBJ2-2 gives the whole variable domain DSGVTQTPKHLITATGQRVTLRCSPRSGDLSVYWYQQSLDQGLQFLIQYYNGEERAKGNILERFSAQQFPDLHSELNLSSLELGDSALYFCASSVTGNTGELFFGEGSRLTVL.

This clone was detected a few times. The CDR3: CASSQGEGSPYEQYF. As DNA, the CDR3 is TGCGCCAGCAGCCAAGGAGAGGGGTCCCCCTACGAGCAGTACTTC. J is TRBJ2-7 and V is TRBV4-3; D is tentatively TRBD1 or TRBD2 (5 bases each). The CDR3 extends over 15 amino acids. Germline values: CDR1 LGHNA, CDR2 YSLEER. Trimming left V 1 base short and J 2 bases short, with 12 bases between.

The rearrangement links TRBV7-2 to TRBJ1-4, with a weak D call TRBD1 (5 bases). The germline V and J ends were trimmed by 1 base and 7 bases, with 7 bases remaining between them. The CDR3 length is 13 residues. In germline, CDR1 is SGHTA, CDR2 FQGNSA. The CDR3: CASSLVDTEKLFF. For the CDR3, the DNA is TGTGCCAGCAGCTTAGTGGACACTGAAAAACTGTTTTTT. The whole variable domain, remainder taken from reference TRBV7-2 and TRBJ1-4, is GAGVSQSPSNKVTEKGKDVELRCDPISGHTALYWYRQSLGQGLEFLIYFQGNSAPDKSGLPSDRFSAERTGGSVSTLTIQRTQQEDSAVYLCASSLVDTEKLFFGSGTQLSVL.

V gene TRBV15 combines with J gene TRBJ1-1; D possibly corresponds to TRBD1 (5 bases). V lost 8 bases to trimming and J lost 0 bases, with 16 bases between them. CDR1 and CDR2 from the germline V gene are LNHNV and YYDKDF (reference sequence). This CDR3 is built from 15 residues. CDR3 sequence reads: CATQPGHRMNTEAFF. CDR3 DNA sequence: TGTGCCACCCAACCCGGACATAGGATGAACACTGAAGCTTTCTTT. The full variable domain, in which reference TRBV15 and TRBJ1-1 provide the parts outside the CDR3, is DAMVIQNPRYQVTQFGKPVTLSCSQTLNHNVMYWYQQKSSQAPKLLFHYYDKDFNNEADTPDNFQSRRPNTSFCFLDIRSPGLGDTAMYLCATQPGHRMNTEAFFGQGTRLTVV.

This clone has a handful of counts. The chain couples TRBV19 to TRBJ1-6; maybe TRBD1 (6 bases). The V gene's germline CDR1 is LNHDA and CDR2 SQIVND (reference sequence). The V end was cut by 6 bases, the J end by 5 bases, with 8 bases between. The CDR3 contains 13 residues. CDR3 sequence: CASRRTDNSPLHF. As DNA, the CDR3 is TGTGCCAGTAGGAGGACAGATAATTCACCCCTCCACTTT.

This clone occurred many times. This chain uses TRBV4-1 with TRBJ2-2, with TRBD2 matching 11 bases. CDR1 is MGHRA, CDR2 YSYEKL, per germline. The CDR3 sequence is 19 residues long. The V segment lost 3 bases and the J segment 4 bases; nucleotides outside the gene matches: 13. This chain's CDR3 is CASSQRELAGGPVTGELFF. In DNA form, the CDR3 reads TGCGCCAGCAGCCAGAGGGAATTAGCGGGGGGGCCGGTCACCGGGGAGCTGTTTTTT.

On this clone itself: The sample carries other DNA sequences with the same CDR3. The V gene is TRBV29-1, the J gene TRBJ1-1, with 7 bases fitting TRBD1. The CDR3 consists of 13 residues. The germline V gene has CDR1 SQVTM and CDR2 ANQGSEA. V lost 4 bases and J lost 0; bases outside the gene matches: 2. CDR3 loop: CSVAGQLNTEAFF. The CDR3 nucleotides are TGCAGCGTTGCGGGACAGTTGAACACTGAAGCTTTCTTT. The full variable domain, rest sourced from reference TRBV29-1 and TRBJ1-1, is SAVISQKPSRDICQRGTSLTIQCQVDSQVTMMFWYRQQPGQSLTLIATANQGSEATYESGFVIDKFPISRPNLTFSTLTVSNMSPEDSSIYLCSVAGQLNTEAFFGQGTRLTVV.

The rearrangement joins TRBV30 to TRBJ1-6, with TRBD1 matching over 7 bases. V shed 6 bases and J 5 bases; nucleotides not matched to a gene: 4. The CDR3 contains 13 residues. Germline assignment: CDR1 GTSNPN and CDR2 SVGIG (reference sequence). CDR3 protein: CACDRAHNSPLHF. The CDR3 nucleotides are TGTGCCTGCGACAGGGCACATAATTCACCCCTCCACTTT.

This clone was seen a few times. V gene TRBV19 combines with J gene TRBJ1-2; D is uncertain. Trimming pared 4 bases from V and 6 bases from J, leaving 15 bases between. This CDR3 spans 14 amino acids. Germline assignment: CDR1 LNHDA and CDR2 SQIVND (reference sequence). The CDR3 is CASSTVWVKDGYTF. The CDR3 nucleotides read TGTGCCAGTAGTACCGTCTGGGTCAAGGATGGCTACACCTTC.

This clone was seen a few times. The chain's CDR3 is CAWRGQGNYGYTF. For the CDR3, the DNA is TGTGCCTGGAGAGGTCAGGGCAACTATGGCTACACCTTC. The gene calls are TRBV30 and TRBJ1-2; a weak D match, TRBD1 (5 bases). Deletions cut 3 bases from V and 2 bases from J, with 10 bases between. Germline-derived CDR1 and CDR2 are GTSNPN and SVGIG (reference sequence). This CDR3 spans 13 amino acids.